The source of this TCR beta chain is a study of blood T cells in healthy people across ages. This CDR3 is built from 12 residues. Trimming left V 7 bases short and J 2 bases short, with 10 bases between. CDR1 is SQVTM and CDR2 is ANQGSEA in the germline V gene. Combining a sample-barcoded 5' primer with a J-beta primer mix, a second PCR ran for roughly 7 to 11 cycles. TCRdb re-called the 5' RACE reads through MiXCR, storing one row per CDR3 protein. Of about 1.4 million distinct CDR3 sequences in the sample, approximately 60% were seen once. The chain is built from TRBV29-1 and TRBJ2-3; a possible D gene is TRBD2 (5 bases). The source is a man aged 18-30 years in good health. Source material: blood. The CDR3 bases are TGCAGCGCCCAGACTACCACAGATACGCAGTATTTT. This translates into CSAQTTTDTQYF.